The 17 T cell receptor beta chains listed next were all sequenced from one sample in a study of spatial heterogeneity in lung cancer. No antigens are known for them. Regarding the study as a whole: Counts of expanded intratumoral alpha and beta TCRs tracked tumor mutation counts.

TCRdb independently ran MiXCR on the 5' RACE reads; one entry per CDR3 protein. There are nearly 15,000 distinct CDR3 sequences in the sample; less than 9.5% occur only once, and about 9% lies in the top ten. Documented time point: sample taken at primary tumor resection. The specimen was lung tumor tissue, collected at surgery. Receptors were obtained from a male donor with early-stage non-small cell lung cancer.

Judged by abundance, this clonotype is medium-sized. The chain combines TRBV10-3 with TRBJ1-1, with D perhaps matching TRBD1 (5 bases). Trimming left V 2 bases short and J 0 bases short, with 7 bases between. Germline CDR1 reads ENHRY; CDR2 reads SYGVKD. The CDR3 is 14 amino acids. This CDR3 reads CAISEGALNTEAFF. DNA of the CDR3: TGTGCCATCAGTGAGGGGGCCTTGAACACTGAAGCTTTCTTT.

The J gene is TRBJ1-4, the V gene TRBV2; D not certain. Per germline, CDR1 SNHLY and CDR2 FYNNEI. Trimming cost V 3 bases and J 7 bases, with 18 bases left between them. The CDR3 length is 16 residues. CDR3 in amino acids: CASSENAVSAFEKLFF. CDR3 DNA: TGTGCCAGCAGTGAGAACGCAGTATCGGCTTTTGAAAAACTGTTTTTT.

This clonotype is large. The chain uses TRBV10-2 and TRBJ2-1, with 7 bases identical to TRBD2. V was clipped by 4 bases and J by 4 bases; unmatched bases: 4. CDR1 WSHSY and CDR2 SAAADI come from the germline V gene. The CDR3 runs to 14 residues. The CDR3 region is CASSVSGQYNEQFF. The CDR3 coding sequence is TGCGCCAGCAGTGTTAGCGGGCAATACAATGAGCAGTTCTTC.

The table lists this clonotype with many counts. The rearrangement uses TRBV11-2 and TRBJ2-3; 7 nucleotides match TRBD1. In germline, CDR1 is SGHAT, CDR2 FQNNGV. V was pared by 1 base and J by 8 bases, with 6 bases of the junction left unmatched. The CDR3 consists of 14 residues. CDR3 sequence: CASSLAQGWGTQYF. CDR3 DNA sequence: TGTGCCAGCAGCTTAGCACAGGGGTGGGGTACGCAGTATTTT.

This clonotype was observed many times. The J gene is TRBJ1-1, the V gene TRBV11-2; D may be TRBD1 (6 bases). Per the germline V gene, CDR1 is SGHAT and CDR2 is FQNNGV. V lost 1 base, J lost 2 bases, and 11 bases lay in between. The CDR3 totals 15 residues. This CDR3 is CASSLVRQANTEAFF. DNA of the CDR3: TGTGCCAGCAGCTTAGTCAGACAGGCAAACACTGAAGCTTTCTTT.

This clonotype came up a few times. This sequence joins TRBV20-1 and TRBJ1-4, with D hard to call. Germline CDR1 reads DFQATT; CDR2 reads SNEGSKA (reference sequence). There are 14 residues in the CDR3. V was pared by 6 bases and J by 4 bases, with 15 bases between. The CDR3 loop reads CSAIPAALNEKLFF. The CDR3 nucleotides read TGCAGTGCCATTCCAGCGGCTCTTAATGAAAAACTGTTTTTT.

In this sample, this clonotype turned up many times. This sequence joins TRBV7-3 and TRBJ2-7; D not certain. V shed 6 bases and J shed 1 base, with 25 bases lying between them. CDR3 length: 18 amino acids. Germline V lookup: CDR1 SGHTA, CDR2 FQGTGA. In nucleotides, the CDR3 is TGTGCCAGCAGACCGACCCTACAACTTGCCCTTAAGTCCTACGAGCAGTACTTC. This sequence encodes CASRPTLQLALKSYEQYF.

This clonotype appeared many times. CDR3 protein: CATLRDTNYGYTF. The CDR3 bases are TGTGCCACTCTCCGGGACACCAACTATGGCTACACCTTC. The rearrangement joins TRBV10-3 to TRBJ1-2; D is possibly TRBD1 (6 bases). Deletions cut 10 bases from V and 2 bases from J, with 14 bases between. This CDR3 contains 13 residues. Germline V CDR1 and CDR2: ENHRY, SYGVKD.

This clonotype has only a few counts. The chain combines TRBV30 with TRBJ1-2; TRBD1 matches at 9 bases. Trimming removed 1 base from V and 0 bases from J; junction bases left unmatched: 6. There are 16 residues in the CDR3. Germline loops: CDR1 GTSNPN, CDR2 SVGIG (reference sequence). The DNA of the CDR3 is TGTGCCTGGAGTGACCCTGGACAGGGGACTAACTATGGCTACACCTTC. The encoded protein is CAWSDPGQGTNYGYTF.

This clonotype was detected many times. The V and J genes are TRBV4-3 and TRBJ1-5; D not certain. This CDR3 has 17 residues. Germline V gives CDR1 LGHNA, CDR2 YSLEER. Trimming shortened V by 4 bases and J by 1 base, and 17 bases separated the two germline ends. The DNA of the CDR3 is TGCGCCAGCAGCCCTCCCTACGGGCGTAGGAGCAATCAGCCCCAGCATTTT. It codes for CASSPPYGRRSNQPQHF.

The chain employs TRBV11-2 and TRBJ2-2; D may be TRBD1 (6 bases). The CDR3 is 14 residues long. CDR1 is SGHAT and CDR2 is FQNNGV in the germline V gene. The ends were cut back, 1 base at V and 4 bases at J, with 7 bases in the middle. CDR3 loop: CASSLGTATGELFF. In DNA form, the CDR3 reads TGTGCCAGCAGCTTAGGGACAGCCACCGGGGAGCTGTTTTTT.

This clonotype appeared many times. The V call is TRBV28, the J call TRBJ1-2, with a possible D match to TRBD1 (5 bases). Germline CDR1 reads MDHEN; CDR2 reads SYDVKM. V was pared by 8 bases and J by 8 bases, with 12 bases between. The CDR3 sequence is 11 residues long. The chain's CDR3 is CASEGVWGYTF. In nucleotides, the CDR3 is TGTGCCAGCGAAGGGGTCTGGGGCTACACCTTC.

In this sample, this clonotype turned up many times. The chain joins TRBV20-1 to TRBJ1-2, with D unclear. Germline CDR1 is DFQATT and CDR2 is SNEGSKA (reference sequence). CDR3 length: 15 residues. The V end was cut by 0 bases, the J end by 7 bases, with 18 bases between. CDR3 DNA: TGCAGTGCTAGAGATCACCTCACTGACGTAGGTGGCTACACCTTC. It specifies CSARDHLTDVGGYTF.

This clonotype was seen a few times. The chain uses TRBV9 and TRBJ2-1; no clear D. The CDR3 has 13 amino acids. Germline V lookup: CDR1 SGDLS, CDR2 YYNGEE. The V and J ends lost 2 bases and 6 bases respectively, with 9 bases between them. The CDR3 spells CASSVATINEQFF. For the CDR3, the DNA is TGTGCCAGCAGCGTGGCCACGATCAATGAGCAGTTCTTC. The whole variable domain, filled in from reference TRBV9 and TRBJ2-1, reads DSGVTQTPKHLITATGQRVTLRCSPRSGDLSVYWYQQSLDQGLQFLIQYYNGEERAKGNILERFSAQQFPDLHSELNLSSLELGDSALYFCASSVATINEQFFGPGTRLTVL.

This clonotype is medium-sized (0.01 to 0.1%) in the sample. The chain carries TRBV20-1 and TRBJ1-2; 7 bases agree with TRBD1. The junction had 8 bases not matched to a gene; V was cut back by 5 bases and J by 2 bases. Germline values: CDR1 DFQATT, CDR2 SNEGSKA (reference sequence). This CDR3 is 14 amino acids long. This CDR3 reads CSAYTGTANYGYTF. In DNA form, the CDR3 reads TGCAGTGCTTATACCGGGACAGCCAACTATGGCTACACCTTC.

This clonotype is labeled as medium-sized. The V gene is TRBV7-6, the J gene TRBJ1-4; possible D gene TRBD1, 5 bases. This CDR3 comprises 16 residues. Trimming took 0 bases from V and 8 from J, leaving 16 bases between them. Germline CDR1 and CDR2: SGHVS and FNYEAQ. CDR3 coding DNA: TGTGCCAGCAGCTTAGCTCTTGACAGAAAGGGGGAAAAACTGTTTTTT. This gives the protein CASSLALDRKGEKLFF.

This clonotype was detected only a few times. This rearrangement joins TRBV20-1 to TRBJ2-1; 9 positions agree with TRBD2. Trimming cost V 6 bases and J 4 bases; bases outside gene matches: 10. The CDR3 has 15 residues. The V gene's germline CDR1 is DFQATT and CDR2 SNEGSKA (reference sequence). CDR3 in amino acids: CSAPTERGEYNEQFF. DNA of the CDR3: TGCAGTGCACCGACGGAGCGGGGGGAATACAATGAGCAGTTCTTC.